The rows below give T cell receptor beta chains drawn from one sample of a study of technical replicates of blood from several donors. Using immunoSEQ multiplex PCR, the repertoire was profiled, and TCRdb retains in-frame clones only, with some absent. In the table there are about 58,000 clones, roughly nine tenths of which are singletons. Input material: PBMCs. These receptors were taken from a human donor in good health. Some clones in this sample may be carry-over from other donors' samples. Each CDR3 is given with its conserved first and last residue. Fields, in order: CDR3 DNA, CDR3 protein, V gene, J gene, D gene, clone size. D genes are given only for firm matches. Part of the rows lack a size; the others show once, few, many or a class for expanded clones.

cdr3_nt: TGTGCCAGCAGCTTCAGGGAAAAAGCTGAAGCTTTCTTT
cdr3_aa: CASSFREKAEAFF
v_call: TRBV7-9
j_call: TRBJ1-1
d_call: NA
clone_size: NA

cdr3_nt: TGTGCCAGCAGCTCCAGGGTATCTGGGGCCAACGTCCTGACTTTC
cdr3_aa: CASSSRVSGANVLTF
v_call: TRBV11-2
j_call: TRBJ2-6
d_call: NA
clone_size: NA

cdr3_nt: TGTGCCAGCAGTGATCTAGCGGGAACCGGGGAGCTGTTTTTT
cdr3_aa: CASSDLAGTGELFF
v_call: TRBV6-6
j_call: TRBJ2-2
d_call: TRBD2
clone_size: NA

cdr3_nt: TGTGCCAGCAGCTTAATCGGGACAGGAGACTACGAGCAGTACTTC
cdr3_aa: CASSLIGTGDYEQYF
v_call: TRBV5-6
j_call: TRBJ2-7
d_call: TRBD1
clone_size: NA

cdr3_nt: TGTGCCAGCAGCTTAGCCGGACTAGCGGCCCAGAGGGTCTACGAGCAGTACTTC
cdr3_aa: CASSLAGLAAQRVYEQYF
v_call: TRBV7-7
j_call: TRBJ2-7
d_call: TRBD2
clone_size: NA

cdr3_nt: TGCGCCAGCAGCAAACAGGATCGTCCCTCTGGAAACACCATATATTTT
cdr3_aa: CASSKQDRPSGNTIYF
v_call: TRBV5-1
j_call: TRBJ1-3
d_call: NA
clone_size: once

cdr3_nt: TGTGCCAGCTCGTCAGGGGATTTCGGCAATCAGCCCCAGCATTTT
cdr3_aa: CASSSGDFGNQPQHF
v_call: TRBV18
j_call: TRBJ1-5
d_call: NA
clone_size: few

cdr3_nt: TGTGCCAGCAGTGATTCAACAGGGGGCTGGGGCTACACCTTC
cdr3_aa: CASSDSTGGWGYTF
v_call: TRBV25-1
j_call: TRBJ1-2
d_call: TRBD1
clone_size: NA

cdr3_nt: TGTGCCAGCAGCGTGGGGGGCTCCTACAATGAGCAGTTCTTC
cdr3_aa: CASSVGGSYNEQFF
v_call: TRBV9
j_call: TRBJ2-1
d_call: NA
clone_size: NA

cdr3_nt: TGTGCCATCAGTGAACTGGGGCAGTACTATGGCTACACCTTC
cdr3_aa: CAISELGQYYGYTF
v_call: TRBV10-3
j_call: TRBJ1-2
d_call: NA
clone_size: NA

cdr3_nt: TGTGCCAGCAGCTTAGATCGGGGGGAGGATGGCTACACCTTC
cdr3_aa: CASSLDRGEDGYTF
v_call: TRBV11-2
j_call: TRBJ1-2
d_call: NA
clone_size: NA

cdr3_nt: TGCAGTGCTCCCCAGGGGCATGGCTACACCTTC
cdr3_aa: CSAPQGHGYTF
v_call: TRBV20-1
j_call: TRBJ1-2
d_call: NA
clone_size: NA

cdr3_nt: TGTGCCAGCAGCTTAGCTACGGGCGGGGGAATCTCCTACGAGCAGTACTTC
cdr3_aa: CASSLATGGGISYEQYF
v_call: TRBV7-6
j_call: TRBJ2-7
d_call: TRBD2
clone_size: few

cdr3_nt: TGTGCCAGCTCCACAGGGAGTCAGCCCCAGCATTTT
cdr3_aa: CASSTGSQPQHF
v_call: TRBV7-9
j_call: TRBJ1-5
d_call: NA
clone_size: once

cdr3_nt: TGTGCCAGCAGCTTGGGTCAGTACCTTACGAACACTGAAGCTTTCTTT
cdr3_aa: CASSLGQYLTNTEAFF
v_call: TRBV5-4
j_call: TRBJ1-1
d_call: NA
clone_size: once

cdr3_nt: TGTGCCAGCAGAAAACGACAGGGGCCGAATGAAAAACTGTTTTTT
cdr3_aa: CASRKRQGPNEKLFF
v_call: TRBV6-5
j_call: TRBJ1-4
d_call: TRBD1
clone_size: NA

cdr3_nt: TGTGCCAGCAGTGAACTAGGGGGCAGGAATTCACCCCTCCACTTT
cdr3_aa: CASSELGGRNSPLHF
v_call: TRBV6-1
j_call: TRBJ1-6
d_call: TRBD1
clone_size: NA

cdr3_nt: TGTGCCAGCAGCTTCACAGAGACACTCTCTGGAAACACCATATATTTT
cdr3_aa: CASSFTETLSGNTIYF
v_call: TRBV7-9
j_call: TRBJ1-3
d_call: NA
clone_size: NA

cdr3_nt: TGTGCCAGCAGCTTAGGACTCAGCACAGATACGCAGTATTTT
cdr3_aa: CASSLGLSTDTQYF
v_call: TRBV7-9
j_call: TRBJ2-3
d_call: NA
clone_size: NA

cdr3_nt: TGTGCCATACAGCGGGAGGTAACAGATACGCAGTATTTT
cdr3_aa: CAIQREVTDTQYF
v_call: TRBV10-3
j_call: TRBJ2-3
d_call: TRBD2
clone_size: NA

cdr3_nt: TGCGCCAGCAGCCAAGATGAAGGGACAGAAGAGACCCAGTACTTC
cdr3_aa: CASSQDEGTEETQYF
v_call: TRBV4-1
j_call: TRBJ2-5
d_call: TRBD1
clone_size: medium-sized

cdr3_nt: TGTGCCAGCAGCCCACTGGACAGGGCGGACATTCAGTACTTC
cdr3_aa: CASSPLDRADIQYF
v_call: TRBV9
j_call: TRBJ2-4
d_call: TRBD1
clone_size: NA

cdr3_nt: TGTGCCAGCAGTGAAGGACAGGGCCCCTACACCTTC
cdr3_aa: CASSEGQGPYTF
v_call: TRBV25-1
j_call: TRBJ1-2
d_call: TRBD1
clone_size: NA

cdr3_nt: TGCGCCAGCAGAAAGGACAGGGGCTCTGGAAACACCATATATTTT
cdr3_aa: CASRKDRGSGNTIYF
v_call: TRBV5-1
j_call: TRBJ1-3
d_call: TRBD1
clone_size: NA

cdr3_nt: TGCGCCAGCAGCCGGACAAATCAAGAGACCCAGTACTTC
cdr3_aa: CASSRTNQETQYF
v_call: TRBV5-1
j_call: TRBJ2-5
d_call: NA
clone_size: NA

cdr3_nt: TGTGCCAGCAGCCAAGCCCCCAGCGGGAGAAACACAGATACGCAGTATTTT
cdr3_aa: CASSQAPSGRNTDTQYF
v_call: TRBV4-2
j_call: TRBJ2-3
d_call: TRBD2
clone_size: NA

cdr3_nt: TGTGCCAGCAGCTTAGCGGGGACAGGGAGCTCCTACGAGCAGTACTTC
cdr3_aa: CASSLAGTGSSYEQYF
v_call: TRBV7-9
j_call: TRBJ2-7
d_call: TRBD1
clone_size: NA

cdr3_nt: TGTGCCGCGGGCCCTCCCGGGGTCGAGCAGTACTTC
cdr3_aa: CAAGPPGVEQYF
v_call: TRBV6-5
j_call: TRBJ2-7
d_call: NA
clone_size: NA

cdr3_nt: TGTGCCACCAGCAGAGGAGACAGCTCAACTAATGAAAAACTGTTTTTT
cdr3_aa: CATSRGDSSTNEKLFF
v_call: TRBV15
j_call: TRBJ1-4
d_call: NA
clone_size: NA

cdr3_nt: TGTGCCAGTAGTAACCCGACAGGGGGAGCCTATAATTCACCCCTCCACTTT
cdr3_aa: CASSNPTGGAYNSPLHF
v_call: TRBV19
j_call: TRBJ1-6
d_call: TRBD1
clone_size: NA

cdr3_nt: TGTGCCAGCAGCCCGGAGCGCCCCTACGAGCAGTACTTC
cdr3_aa: CASSPERPYEQYF
v_call: TRBV11-1
j_call: TRBJ2-7
d_call: NA
clone_size: NA

cdr3_nt: TGCGCCAGCAGCCACAAGAATGGACAGGGGTATGGCTACACCTTC
cdr3_aa: CASSHKNGQGYGYTF
v_call: TRBV5-1
j_call: TRBJ1-2
d_call: TRBD1
clone_size: NA

cdr3_nt: TGTGCCAGCAGCCAATCGGGACAATATAATTCACCCCTCCACTTT
cdr3_aa: CASSQSGQYNSPLHF
v_call: TRBV7-3
j_call: TRBJ1-6
d_call: NA
clone_size: NA

cdr3_nt: TGTGCCAGCAGCCCGGGGGGGGGCGAGCAGTACTTC
cdr3_aa: CASSPGGGEQYF
v_call: TRBV5-6
j_call: TRBJ2-7
d_call: TRBD2
clone_size: NA

cdr3_nt: TGTGCCAGCAGTGTGGACAGGGCGAGTCAGCCCCAGCATTTT
cdr3_aa: CASSVDRASQPQHF
v_call: TRBV2
j_call: TRBJ1-5
d_call: TRBD1
clone_size: NA

cdr3_nt: TGTGCCAGCAGCGATAACTTTGGAAGCGACAATGAGCAGTTCTTC
cdr3_aa: CASSDNFGSDNEQFF
v_call: TRBV13
j_call: TRBJ2-1
d_call: NA
clone_size: NA

cdr3_nt: TGTGCCAGCAGACCCCAGGGGACAGGGGTTCGAGAGCAGTACTTC
cdr3_aa: CASRPQGTGVREQYF
v_call: TRBV6-5
j_call: TRBJ2-7
d_call: TRBD1
clone_size: NA

cdr3_nt: TGTGCCAGCAGTCGAGCCGAAGCTTTCTTT
cdr3_aa: CASSRAEAFF
v_call: TRBV28
j_call: TRBJ1-1
d_call: NA
clone_size: NA

cdr3_nt: TGTGCCAGCAGCGCGGGACAGGGGGAGACCCAGTACTTC
cdr3_aa: CASSAGQGETQYF
v_call: TRBV7-3
j_call: TRBJ2-5
d_call: TRBD1
clone_size: NA

cdr3_nt: TGTGCCAGCACCGTTACTAGCGGCCCCTACAATGAGCAGTTCTTC
cdr3_aa: CASTVTSGPYNEQFF
v_call: TRBV11-2
j_call: TRBJ2-1
d_call: TRBD2
clone_size: NA

cdr3_nt: TGCGCCAGCAGCCAGGATTGGAGCGGGGGACCCTACAATGAGCAGTTCTTC
cdr3_aa: CASSQDWSGGPYNEQFF
v_call: TRBV4-3
j_call: TRBJ2-1
d_call: TRBD2
clone_size: NA

cdr3_nt: TGTGCCAGCGCTCCGGAGAGCTACGGAAAACTGTTTTTT
cdr3_aa: CASAPESYGKLFF
v_call: TRBV9
j_call: TRBJ1-4
d_call: NA
clone_size: NA

cdr3_nt: TGTGCCAGCAGCGGCTCGGGGGGCGGGGAGCTGTTTTTT
cdr3_aa: CASSGSGGGELFF
v_call: TRBV5-4
j_call: TRBJ2-2
d_call: TRBD2
clone_size: NA

cdr3_nt: TGTGCCAGCAGCTCCTACACAGGGGGCTTCACTGAAGCTTTCTTT
cdr3_aa: CASSSYTGGFTEAFF
v_call: TRBV7-8
j_call: TRBJ1-1
d_call: TRBD1
clone_size: few

cdr3_nt: TGTGCCAGCAGCTTAGGGGACAGGGGGCGCGTGGATGAGCAGTTCTTC
cdr3_aa: CASSLGDRGRVDEQFF
v_call: TRBV11-3
j_call: TRBJ2-1
d_call: TRBD1
clone_size: NA

cdr3_nt: TGTGCCAGCAGCGGGGGGCGTTTAGCGGGAAGCACAGATACGCAGTATTTT
cdr3_aa: CASSGGRLAGSTDTQYF
v_call: TRBV7-9
j_call: TRBJ2-3
d_call: TRBD2
clone_size: NA

cdr3_nt: TGTGCCACCAGCAGAGACCGGGACAGCCAAGAGACCCAGTACTTC
cdr3_aa: CATSRDRDSQETQYF
v_call: TRBV15
j_call: TRBJ2-5
d_call: TRBD1
clone_size: NA

cdr3_nt: TGTGCCAGCAGCGGCCAGGGGGGCCCTAACACCGGGGAGCTGTTTTTT
cdr3_aa: CASSGQGGPNTGELFF
v_call: TRBV9
j_call: TRBJ2-2
d_call: NA
clone_size: NA

cdr3_nt: TGTGCCTGGAGTCTAGGTGGGACAGGGGGCCAGCCCCAGCATTTT
cdr3_aa: CAWSLGGTGGQPQHF
v_call: TRBV30
j_call: TRBJ1-5
d_call: TRBD1
clone_size: NA

cdr3_nt: TGTGCCAGCAGCGGGGACAGAGAGACCCAGTACTTC
cdr3_aa: CASSGDRETQYF
v_call: TRBV11-3
j_call: TRBJ2-5
d_call: TRBD1
clone_size: NA

cdr3_nt: TGTGCCAGCAGCTTAGGAGGGGGCGGAATTACCATTGAAGCTTTCTTT
cdr3_aa: CASSLGGGGITIEAFF
v_call: TRBV7-9
j_call: TRBJ1-1
d_call: TRBD1
clone_size: NA

cdr3_nt: TGTGCCAGCAGCGTAGAAACAGGACGTTTTATTCCCGGGGAGCTGTTTTTT
cdr3_aa: CASSVETGRFIPGELFF
v_call: TRBV9
j_call: TRBJ2-2
d_call: NA
clone_size: NA

cdr3_nt: TGCGCCAGCAGCTTTACTAGCGGGAGGGCCGGCGGGGAGCTGTTTTTT
cdr3_aa: CASSFTSGRAGGELFF
v_call: TRBV5-1
j_call: TRBJ2-2
d_call: TRBD2
clone_size: NA

cdr3_nt: TGTGCCAGAAGCTTGGCTAGCGGGAGATGTTATCACGGGGAGCTGTTTTTT
cdr3_aa: CARSLASGRCYHGELFF
v_call: TRBV5-3
j_call: TRBJ2-2
d_call: TRBD2
clone_size: once

cdr3_nt: TGCGCCAGCAGCCAACCCACTAGCGGGAGTTTAAATACGCAGTATTTT
cdr3_aa: CASSQPTSGSLNTQYF
v_call: TRBV4-1
j_call: TRBJ2-3
d_call: TRBD2
clone_size: NA